Sequencing of this TCR beta chain was carried out in a study of beta chain features in type 1 diabetes (dated by TCRdb to the late 2010s). With regard to the full study: Patients and healthy donors did not differ in mean age, gender distribution, total cell number or subset yield. Whereas all 30 or so donors provided naive and central memory subsets, regulatory and stem cell-like memory subsets were isolated from just 8 patients and about 8 healthy donors. A total of about 110 million sorted cells were examined across all samples, and the number of cells per subset was strongly correlated with RNA yield. The study compared TCRB repertoires of sorted circulating CD4+ T cell subsets between recently diagnosed type 1 diabetes patients and matched healthy donors.

There are 14 amino acids in the CDR3, from cysteine to phenylalanine inclusive. The kept DNA is CDR3 alone, 42 bases in frame from the first base. The germline V gene yields SGHTA for CDR1 and FQGNSA for CDR2. After removal of 5 bases from V and 7 bases from J, the junction retains 7 bases not matched to a gene. A single peripheral blood draw of approximately 110 mL on average was collected from each donor into heparinised tubes. A BD FACSAria II was used to sort naive, central memory, regulatory and stem cell-like memory CD4+ T cells with a panel that included CD45RO, CCR7, CD25, CD127, CD95 and CD27. Every sorted population had a purity above 95%. PBMCs were isolated right away by Lymphoprep density gradient centrifugation and were stained directly, without culture. To minimize batch effects, samples were stained and sorted in pairs, one healthy donor with one patient per experiment. What the authors observed across the whole study: Because the HLA sub-analyses included only small numbers of individuals, any influence of HLA type on TCRB rearrangement was left unresolved. A moderate but significant shortening of TCRB CDR3 length was observed in type 1 diabetes patients in all four CD4+ subsets. Shorter templates might have been favored by PCR, but patient and control samples were amplified and corrected together, so both groups would have been affected equally by any skew. Because cDNA was sequenced instead of genomic DNA, activated cells with high expression could be over-represented, although the groups did not differ in activation or CD3 levels. At VDJ recombination sites, type 1 diabetes patients had fewer insertions and more deleted nucleotides, which implies abnormalities in thymic rearrangement. Naive, central memory and regulatory TCRB repertoires appeared to be more similar among patients than among healthy donors.

The entire amount of isolated RNA was reverse transcribed using the High Capacity cDNA Reverse Transcription Kit, so the sequenced TCRB transcripts were expressed ones. Deep immunoSEQ sequencing was performed on naive, central memory and regulatory T cell samples, with an average of around 3.4 million total reads per sample. Sorted cells were lysed in RLT buffer, and RNA was extracted using DNase-treated RNeasy Micro or Mini kits according to cell number. Each cell subset was processed separately to prevent cross-contamination, with patient and healthy donor samples processed together. TCRB sequences were amplified from cDNA with the immunoSEQ multiplex PCR, producing 87-bp fragments spanning the CDR3 region. Amplicons were sequenced on the Illumina HiSeq platform. As for the authors' bioinformatics: Synthetic template baselines were used to correct PCR bias computationally, reads within Hamming distance 2 were collapsed, and singletons that could not be merged were discarded. Reads were aligned to IMGT to assign V, D and J genes, CDR3 length, and insertions or deletions at six rearrangement sites. Within each subset, clonotype counts were normalized to the number of sorted cells before true diversity and Gini coefficients were calculated with the tcR R package. The overlap coefficient, calculated on TCRB nucleotide sequences, was used to quantify repertoire sharing. TCRdb obtained this table from immuneACCESS and retained in-frame rearrangements with V and J assigned. These tables miss some clones; where compared with another copy, unresolved V genes account for less than half of the shortfall, and the remainder is unexplained. That table gives V, J and clone size, and the DNA gave D and trimming. This sample has roughly 140,000 clones in its table, and 48% of those were observed once. The ten largest clones add up to under 0.45% of the sample.

Note on this clone: No antigen is known for it. Base qualities are not at hand, and no much larger clone is one base apart.

The chain joins TRBV7-2 to TRBJ2-4, with 8 bases matching TRBD2. Sequenced input: Tregs from blood. Explained via the paper, the cell subset or site label denotes: regulatory CD4+ T cells. The receptor's source is a man between 18 and 35 years old in good health. Read as DNA, the sequence is TGTGCCAGCAGCCCCCGTGGCGGGAGGAACATTCAGTACTTC. This translates into CASSPRGGRNIQYF.